The text below deals with one TCR beta chain. The germline V gene has CDR1 MDHEN and CDR2 SYDVKM. The CDR3 sequence is 13 residues long. This specimen belongs to a study of blood T cells in healthy people across ages. Next came a second PCR, run for about 7 to 12 cycles, which used a sample-barcoded 5' primer along with a J-beta primer mix. TCRdb recomputed calls from the 5' RACE reads with MiXCR, one row per CDR3 protein. The table has over 750,000 distinct CDR3 sequences, roughly 25% seen once. The data were also submitted as part of a second study, on T cells of mothers and their children.

The V and J genes are TRBV28 and TRBJ2-1; D ambiguous. The J call may be incorrect, as the DNA end agrees better with TRBJ2-7. The sequencing input was blood. This clonotype originated in a boy aged 5 to 17 in good health. CDR3 protein: CASIPKVGHEQYF. In DNA, the CDR3 is TGTGCCAGCATCCCAAAGGTTGGTCACGAGCAGTACTTC.